The next 17 T cell receptor beta chains were all read from a single sample in a study of blood T cells in healthy people across ages. Sample-barcoded 5' priming and a J-beta primer mix drove a second PCR of roughly 7 to 11 cycles. TCRdb redid the calling of the 5' RACE reads with MiXCR, one entry per CDR3 protein. The sample includes hundreds of thousands of distinct CDR3 sequences, approximately 44% of them seen just once. The specimen sequenced was blood. These receptors were obtained from a man aged 55 to 69 in good health.

This clonotype was recorded a few times. The chain is built from TRBV12-3 or TRBV12-4 and TRBJ2-1; 11 bases map to TRBD2. With 0 bases clipped from V and 8 bases from J, the junction kept 0 bases outside the gene matches. The CDR3 sequence is 14 residues long. CDR3 bases: TGTGCCAGCAGTTTAGCTAGCGGGGGGGATGAGCAGTTCTTC. This sequence encodes CASSLASGGDEQFF.

This clonotype appeared a few times. This sequence joins TRBV7-9 and TRBJ1-5; tentatively, D is TRBD1 (6 bases). The CDR3 has 14 amino acids. From germline, CDR1 is SEHNR and CDR2 FQNEAQ (reference sequence). The ends were cut back, 5 bases at V and 11 bases at J, with 19 bases in the middle. CDR3 sequence: CASSLGGPNPAQHF. The CDR3 DNA reads TGTGCCAGCAGCCTAGGGGGACCCAATCCCGCCCAGCATTTT.

In its sample, this clonotype was seen a few times. This sequence joins TRBV4-1 and TRBJ2-3; the D is unclear. This CDR3 is built from 16 residues. The V gene's germline CDR1 is MGHRA and CDR2 YSYEKL. V lost 1 base, J lost 0 bases, and 11 bases lay in between. CDR3 coding DNA: TGCGCCAGCAGCCAAGGTCTCAGGAGTAGCACAGATACGCAGTATTTT. It translates to CASSQGLRSSTDTQYF.

This clonotype was seen more than once but under ten times. The J gene is TRBJ1-6, the V gene TRBV7-2; D unresolved. Germline-derived CDR1 and CDR2 are SGHTA and FQGNSA. The CDR3 has 12 amino acids. Trimming stripped 3 bases from V and 7 bases from J, with 4 bases between. DNA of the CDR3: TGTGCCAGCAGCTTTCACAATTCACCCCTCCACTTT. This encodes CASSFHNSPLHF.

The CDR3, as DNA: TGTGCCAGCAGCGTATTGCAGGGGGGCGACTACAATGAGCAGTTCTTC. Translating gives CASSVLQGGDYNEQFF. The chain uses TRBV9 and TRBJ2-1; D possibly corresponds to TRBD1 (7 bases). CDR1 SGDLS and CDR2 YYNGEE come from the germline V gene. Trimming left V 1 base short and J 3 bases short, with 14 bases between. This CDR3 is built from 16 residues.

Note on this clonotype: One junction end disagrees with the germline gene, perhaps due to a read error. The chain is built from TRBV4-3 and TRBJ2-1; 12 positions match TRBD2. The CDR3 spans 20 residues. The germline V gene has CDR1 LGHNA and CDR2 YSLEER. The CDR3: CASNQDMRLAGDRSYNEQFF. The DNA of the CDR3 is TGCGCCAGCAACCAAGATATGAGACTAGCGGGGGACCGCTCCTACAATGAGCAGTTCTTC.

The gene calls are TRBV2 and TRBJ1-5; a possible D gene is TRBD1 (6 bases). The CDR3 has 16 amino acids. The V and J ends lost 6 bases and 0 bases respectively, with 15 bases between them. Germline CDR1 is SNHLY and CDR2 is FYNNEI. The CDR3 sequence: CASRKDRTYSNQPQHF. The CDR3 DNA reads TGTGCCAGCAGAAAGGACAGAACCTATAGCAATCAGCCCCAGCATTTT.

CDR3 amino acids: CASRSTSGVNEQFF. DNA for the CDR3: TGCGCCAGCAGATCGACTAGCGGGGTAAATGAGCAGTTCTTC. V and J are TRBV10-2 and TRBJ2-1, with 11 positions matching TRBD2. Germline CDR1 and CDR2: WSHSY and SAAADI. CDR3 size: 14 residues. Germline trimming cut 6 bases from V and 7 bases from J; bases unmatched to any gene: 5.

This clonotype was counted a few times. The chain has TRBV13 and TRBJ2-7; 7 nucleotides agree with TRBD2. Germline lookup yields CDR1 PRHDT and CDR2 FYEKMQ (reference sequence). CDR3 length: 16 residues. V lost 1 base and J lost 6; bases outside the gene matches: 12. The CDR3: CASSLDRSGRSVEQYF. Written as DNA, the CDR3 is TGTGCCAGCAGCTTAGACCGTAGCGGGCGATCGGTCGAGCAGTACTTC.

The chain joins TRBV5-1 to TRBJ1-5; D perhaps matches TRBD1 (5 bases). The CDR3 covers 15 residues. V was cut by 4 bases and J by 0 bases, with 11 bases left in between. Per germline, CDR1 SGHRS and CDR2 YFSETQ. In nucleotides, the CDR3 is TGCGCCAGCAGCCCAGGGTTAAATAGCAATCAGCCCCAGCATTTT. Protein product: CASSPGLNSNQPQHF.

The rearrangement links TRBV20-1 to TRBJ2-5, with 7 bases fitting TRBD1. CDR3 length: 12 residues. Germline V gene sequence: CDR1 DFQATT, CDR2 SNEGSKA (reference sequence). V shed 7 bases and J 5 bases; nucleotides not matched to a gene: 7. CDR3 DNA sequence: TGCAGTGGAAGCGGACAGGCTGAGACCCAGTACTTC. Protein sequence: CSGSGQAETQYF.

The chain is built from TRBV7-9 and TRBJ2-1; 7 bases are shared with TRBD1. Germline assignment: CDR1 SEHNR and CDR2 FQNEAQ (reference sequence). The CDR3 extends over 15 amino acids. Trimming cost V 5 bases and J 3 bases; bases outside gene matches: 7. The CDR3 region has the DNA TGTGCCAGCAGCCGATTCACAGGGGACTACAATGAGCAGTTCTTC. Protein product: CASSRFTGDYNEQFF.

In this sample, this clonotype turned up a few times. This sequence joins TRBV18 and TRBJ2-3, with 10 bases lining up with TRBD1. V was pared by 5 bases and J by 5 bases, with 7 bases of the junction left unmatched. The germline V gene has CDR1 KGHSH and CDR2 LQKENI. The CDR3 runs to 15 residues. The CDR3 DNA follows: TGTGCCAGCTCAAGAGACAGGGGGCAAGGAGATACGCAGTATTTT. Translation: CASSRDRGQGDTQYF. Full variable domain (outside the CDR3, taken from reference TRBV18 and TRBJ2-3): NAGVMQNPRHLVRRRGQEARLRCSPMKGHSHVYWYRQLPEEGLKFMVYLQKENIIDESGMPKERFSAEFPKEGPSILRIQQVVRGDSAAYFCASSRDRGQGDTQYFGPGTRLTVL.

As for this clonotype: An end of the junction does not agree with germline; a read error may underlie this. The rearrangement joins TRBV3-1 to TRBJ2-1, with D perhaps TRBD1 (5 bases). This CDR3 spans 13 amino acids. Germline V gives CDR1 LGHDT, CDR2 YNNKEL (reference sequence). Here the CDR3 reads CANSQIQGNEQFF. CDR3 nucleotide sequence: TGTGCCAACAGCCAAATCCAGGGAAATGAGCAGTTCTTC.

This clonotype occurred a few times. This sequence joins TRBV7-2 and TRBJ2-1; 13 bases match TRBD2. The length of the CDR3 is 15 residues. In germline, CDR1 is SGHTA, CDR2 FQGNSA. V trimming: 8 bases; J trimming: 7 bases; junction bases outside the gene matches: 8. The CDR3 sequence is CASATSGGLKNEQFF. Written as DNA, the CDR3 is TGTGCCAGCGCGACTAGCGGGGGGCTGAAAAATGAGCAGTTCTTC.

This clonotype was picked up a small number of times. The V and J genes are TRBV7-6 and TRBJ1-6; D not certain. Germline V gene sequence: CDR1 SGHVS, CDR2 FNYEAQ. CDR3 length: 12 residues. V was cut by 3 bases and J by 9 bases, with 6 bases left in between. The CDR3 nucleotides read TGTGCCAGCAGCTTTTCCGGTTCACCCCTCCACTTT. Its translation is CASSFSGSPLHF.

The gene calls are TRBV5-1 and TRBJ2-1; 7 bases match TRBD2. CDR3 length: 15 residues. Germline V gene sequence: CDR1 SGHRS, CDR2 YFSETQ. With 3 bases clipped from V and 3 bases from J, the junction kept 6 bases outside the gene matches. The CDR3 sequence is CASSWGRGDYNEQFF. In DNA form, the CDR3 reads TGCGCCAGCAGCTGGGGTCGGGGGGACTACAATGAGCAGTTCTTC.